This is a list of T cell receptor beta chains from one sample in a study of cytomegalovirus exposure and HLA in healthy donors. Here immunoSEQ multiplex PCR was the method, and the copy in TCRdb shows in-frame clones only, minus some. The sample comprises 60,000 to 70,000 clones, 70% to 90% of which are singletons, and around 3% rests with the top ten. The sample taken for sequencing was PBMCs. Every receptor here comes from a woman aged 25 to 45 in good health and CMV-seronegative. The CDR3 runs from the conserved cysteine through the conserved F or W. The order of the fields is J gene, V gene, clone size, D gene, CDR3 DNA, CDR3 protein. D genes are given only for firm matches. Rows give clone size only sometimes, using once, few, many, or a class for an expanded clone.

TRBJ2-3,TRBV6-5,-,-,TGTGCCAGCAGTTCCCGGGACTTTCAAGAATATACGCAGTATTTT,CASSSRDFQEYTQYF
TRBJ2-4,TRBV9,-,-,TGTGCCAGCAGCGTAGGGAGGGAAAACATTCAGTACTTC,CASSVGRENIQYF
TRBJ2-2,TRBV5-1,-,TRBD1,TGCGCCAGCAGTCCCGGGACAGGGGCCGGGGAGCTGTTTTTT,CASSPGTGAGELFF
TRBJ2-7,TRBV4-3,-,TRBD1,TGCGCCAGCAGCCAACAACAGGGGTTCTCCTACGAGCAGTACTTC,CASSQQQGFSYEQYF
TRBJ1-2,TRBV10-2,-,-,TGCGCCAGCAGTGATAGGACACTCTATGGCTACACCTTC,CASSDRTLYGYTF
TRBJ2-7,TRBV4-3,-,-,TGCGCCAGCAGCCAATTGGCCAACAGGGACTACGAGCAGTACTTC,CASSQLANRDYEQYF
TRBJ1-1,TRBV6-6,-,TRBD1,TGTGCCAGCAGCCGACAGGGGAATGCGGCTGAAGCTTTCTTT,CASSRQGNAAEAFF
TRBJ1-2,TRBV7-6,-,-,TGTGCCAGCAGCTTAGGGACGGGGGGGGTCACCTTC,CASSLGTGGVTF
TRBJ2-2,TRBV7-9,-,-,TGTGCCAGCAACACATACGGGGGGGAGCTGTTTTTT,CASNTYGGELFF
TRBJ1-1,TRBV23-1,once,-,TGCGCCAGCAGTCCAACCGGGACTTCCAGGGTGGAAGCTTTCTTT,CASSPTGTSRVEAFF
TRBJ2-1,TRBV29-1,-,TRBD1,TGCAGCGTTGGGGACAGGGGGTGGAATGAGCAGTTCTTC,CSVGDRGWNEQFF
TRBJ1-1,TRBV6-6,-,-,TGTGCCAGCACGGGGAGGAACACTGAAGCTTTCTTT,CASTGRNTEAFF
TRBJ1-6,TRBV5-1,-,-,TGCGCCAGCAGCTCTGTTAGCGGGGCTCAAAATTCACCCCTCCACTTT,CASSSVSGAQNSPLHF
TRBJ2-4,TRBV7-9,-,TRBD1,TGTGCCAGCAGCACCTGGACAGGGGGCGAAAACATTCAGTACTTC,CASSTWTGGENIQYF